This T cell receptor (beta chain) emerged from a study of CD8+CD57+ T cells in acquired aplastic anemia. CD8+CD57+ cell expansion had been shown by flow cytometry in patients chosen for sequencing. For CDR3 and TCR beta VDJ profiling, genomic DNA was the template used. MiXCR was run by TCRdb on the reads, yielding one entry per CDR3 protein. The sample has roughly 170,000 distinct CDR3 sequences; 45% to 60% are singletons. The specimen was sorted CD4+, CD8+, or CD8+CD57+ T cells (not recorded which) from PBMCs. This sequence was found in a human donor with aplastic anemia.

In nucleotides, the CDR3 is TGTGCCAGCAGCGCTAGCGGGAGGGATACGCAGTATTTT. This encodes CASSASGRDTQYF. The chain combines TRBV7-2 with TRBJ2-3; 11 nucleotides align to TRBD2. The CDR3 totals 13 residues. From germline, CDR1 is SGHTA and CDR2 FQGNSA. The junction had 1 base not matched to a gene; V was cut back by 5 bases and J by 6 bases.